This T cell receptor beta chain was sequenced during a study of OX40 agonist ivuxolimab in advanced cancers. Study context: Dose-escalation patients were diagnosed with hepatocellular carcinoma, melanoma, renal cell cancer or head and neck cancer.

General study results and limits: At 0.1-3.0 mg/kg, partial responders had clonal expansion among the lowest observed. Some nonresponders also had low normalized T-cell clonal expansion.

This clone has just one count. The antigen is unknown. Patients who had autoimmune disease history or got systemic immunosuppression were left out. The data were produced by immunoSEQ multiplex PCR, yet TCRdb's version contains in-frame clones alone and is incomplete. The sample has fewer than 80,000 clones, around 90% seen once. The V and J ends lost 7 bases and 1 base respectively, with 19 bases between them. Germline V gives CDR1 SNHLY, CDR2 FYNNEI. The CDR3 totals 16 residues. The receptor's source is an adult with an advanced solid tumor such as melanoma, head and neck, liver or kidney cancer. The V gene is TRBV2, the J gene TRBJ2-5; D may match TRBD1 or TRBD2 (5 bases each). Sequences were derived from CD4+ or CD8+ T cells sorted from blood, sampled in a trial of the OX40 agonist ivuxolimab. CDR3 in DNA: TGTGCCAGCAACCTCGAGAGACAGAGGGGCCAAGAGACCCAGTACTTC. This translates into CASNLERQRGQETQYF.